The rows below give T cell receptor beta chains drawn from one sample of a study of CD8+ T cells in alopecia areata. The protocol was immunoSEQ multiplex PCR, while the TCRdb copy is restricted to in-frame clones and leaves out a portion. In the table there are roughly 120,000 clones, 55% to 80% of which are singletons. The specimen was CD4+ T cells sorted from blood. The receptors stem from a human donor in good health. CDR3s include the opening cysteine and the closing phenylalanine or tryptophan.

>TRBV7-9
CASSFSGVEAFF
>TRBV29-1
CSAGQGAETQYF
>TRBV7-6
CASSPRQGATKNIQYF
>TRBV5-1
CASSLEALMTQYF
>TRBV29-1
CSVETGGKGNEQFF
>TRBV5-4
CASSYNYEQYF
>TRBV7-2
CASSLSRLAGLGEQFF
>TRBV7-2
CASSSGGGYTF
>TRBV6-1
CASPGQNTEAFF
>TRBV30
CAWNKGSTGELFF
>TRBV6-5
CASSKGQAGYTF
>TRBV29-1
CSVEDPVWGTDTQYF
>TRBV29-1
CSVAETQYF
>TRBV5-1
CASSFGGVNTEAFF
>TRBV29-1
CREPPGQGFQETQYF
>TRBV10-3
CAGQGAPNTEAFF
>TRBV13
CASSLSGPYGYTF
>TRBV6-6
CASSYTNYEQYF
>TRBV30
CAWSSPGVITIYF
>TRBV29-1
CSGGQAGNTIYF
>TRBV29-1
CSADMGGLRTINEQFF
>TRBV30
CALKSRGLGQETQYF
>TRBV7-8
CASSDGLDNEQFF
>TRBV29-1
CSVARGDTEAFF
>TRBV7-9
CASSPYTETQYF
>TRBV12-5
CASGLVSSSGYTF
>TRBV6-5
CASSYSQGNTEAFF
>TRBV29-1
CSVTKVRQANTEAFF
>TRBV9
CASSVALVDTQYF
>TRBV6-1
CASSPGQVVREKLFF
>TRBV5-1
CASSLGDNQLSPLHF
>TRBV30
CAWSAGTGASEQYF
>TRBV6-1
CASSPGRTNTGELFF
>TRBV7-9
CASSLGGDSYGYTF
>TRBV7-9
CASSSVPVETQYF
>TRBV5-6
CASSTRTGSLHF
>TRBV7-9
CATRHGSNEKLFF
>TRBV18
CASSSLQGRETQYF
>TRBV30
CASSGGADTQYF
>TRBV18
CASSPGRAQPQHF
>TRBV2
CASSEREGLAGETQYF
>TRBV27
CASSSRGSSYEQYF
>TRBV27
CASSLFSRGGELFF
>TRBV13
CASSARRASGELFF
>TRBV5-1
CASSLAEGTAPFGQYF
>TRBV29-1
CSVGAGAREQYF
>TRBV9
CASSATSGERTGELFF